The source of this T cell receptor beta chain is a study of cytomegalovirus exposure and HLA in healthy donors. The study, taken as a whole, reports: Cytomegalovirus-associated TCR beta chains were listed, numbering 150 to 200.

The PCR had 60 Vbeta and 13 Jbeta primers. Assay used: immunoSEQ multiplex PCR; TCRdb lists only in-frame clones, some missing. Here the sample spans approximately 180,000 clones, 87% being singletons. With 5 bases removed from V and 2 bases from J, the gap between germline ends came to 9 bases. Germline V gives CDR1 SGHTA, CDR2 FQGNSA. CDR3 length: 13 amino acids. With regard to this clone: Its antigen remains unknown.

This sequence was found in a girl under three years old in good health and CMV-seronegative. This chain uses TRBV7-2 with TRBJ1-2; perhaps TRBD1 as D (6 bases). The specimen sequenced was PBMCs. DNA for the CDR3: TGTGCCAGCAGCCGAGGACAGAACTATGGCTACACCTTC. Encoded protein: CASSRGQNYGYTF.